A selection of T cell receptor beta chains follows, all from one sample in a study of radiation and T cells in renal cell carcinoma. Here immunoSEQ multiplex PCR was the method, and the copy in TCRdb shows in-frame clones only, minus some. The table has 100,000 to 150,000 clones, over 75% seen once. The sample in question was blood, obtained from a patient whose treatment included radiotherapy and nephrectomy. The receptor set was obtained from a man between 50 and 59 years old with renal cell carcinoma. Each CDR3 is given with its conserved first and last residue. D genes are given only for firm matches. Some rows have no size entry. The others give once, few or many, or a class for an expanded clone.

d_gene | j_gene | v_gene | abundance | CDR3aa | CDR3nt
TRBD1 | TRBJ2-7 | TRBV5-4 | once | CASSSPTGAHEQYF | TGTGCCAGCAGCTCACCGACAGGGGCCCACGAGCAGTACTTC
TRBD2 | TRBJ2-5 | TRBV5-4 | once | CASSSATGLAARTQYF | TGTGCCAGCAGCTCCGCTACGGGACTAGCGGCCAGGACCCAGTACTTC
. | TRBJ1-5 | TRBV14 | few | CASSQGFTQPQHF | TGTGCCAGCAGCCAAGGGTTCACTCAGCCCCAGCATTTT
TRBD1 | TRBJ2-7 | TRBV6-5 | . | CASRVTGVGEQYF | TGTGCCAGCAGGGTAACAGGGGTGGGCGAGCAGTACTTC
. | TRBJ2-5 | TRBV5-1 | . | CASSFNSTQQETQYF | TGCGCCAGCAGCTTCAATAGCACCCAGCAAGAGACCCAGTACTTC
TRBD2 | TRBJ2-1 | TRBV7-2 | . | CASKISGGDYNEQFF | TGTGCCAGCAAAATCAGCGGGGGCGATTACAATGAGCAGTTCTTC
TRBD1 | TRBJ2-2 | TRBV6-1 | once | CANGQGSTGELFF | TGTGCCAACGGACAGGGGTCCACCGGGGAGCTGTTTTTT
TRBD1 | TRBJ2-1 | TRBV28 | . | CASSLYRQGEFF | TGTGCCAGCAGTTTATATAGACAGGGGGAGTTCTTC
. | TRBJ1-5 | TRBV4-1 | . | CASSQGLNSNQPQHF | TGCGCCAGCAGCCAAGGACTGAATAGCAATCAGCCCCAGCATTTT
. | TRBJ1-1 | TRBV30 | . | CAWSVPQGRRASFF | TGTGCCTGGAGTGTACCCCAGGGGCGTAGGGCGTCTTTCTTT
. | TRBJ2-3 | TRBV27 | . | CASSLFRGLHTDTQYF | TGTGCCAGCAGTTTATTCCGGGGCCTCCACACAGATACGCAGTATTTT
TRBD1 | TRBJ2-1 | TRBV2 | . | CASSASGTGKFF | TGTGCCAGCAGTGCCTCCGGGACAGGGAAGTTCTTC
. | TRBJ2-5 | TRBV7-9 | . | CASSKVSQYF | TGTGCCAGCAGTAAGGTTAGCCAGTACTTC
. | TRBJ2-4 | TRBV29-1 | . | CSVEVPGLDIQYF | TGCAGCGTTGAGGTCCCGGGGTTGGACATTCAGTACTTC
. | TRBJ2-3 | TRBV6-5 | few | CASRRDFADTQYF | TGTGCCAGCCGGAGGGATTTCGCAGATACGCAGTATTTT
. | TRBJ1-2 | TRBV28 | . | CASARPGILVHGYTF | TGTGCCAGCGCCCGGCCCGGGATTCTGGTTCACGGCTACACCTTC
. | TRBJ1-4 | TRBV9 | . | CASSVAGGLNEKLFF | TGTGCCAGCAGCGTAGCGGGGGGTTTAAATGAAAAACTGTTTTTT
TRBD1 | TRBJ2-7 | TRBV2 | . | CASSSGQVLSYEQYF | TGTGCCAGCAGCTCTGGACAGGTGCTCTCCTACGAGCAGTACTTC
. | TRBJ1-1 | TRBV7-9 | . | CASSSAGGNTEAFF | TGTGCCAGCAGCTCCGCGGGGGGGAACACTGAAGCTTTCTTT
. | TRBJ2-1 | TRBV2 | . | CASSQQASYNEQFF | TGTGCCAGCTCTCAACAAGCTTCCTACAATGAGCAGTTCTTC
TRBD2 | TRBJ2-1 | TRBV9 | once | CASSVLAGATYNEQFF | TGTGCCAGCAGCGTTCTAGCGGGAGCTACCTACAATGAGCAGTTCTTC
TRBD1 | TRBJ2-1 | TRBV7-3 | . | CASSWTGFDEQFF | TGTGCCAGCAGCTGGACAGGGTTCGATGAGCAGTTCTTC
. | TRBJ1-2 | TRBV6-1 | . | CASSEQRYGYTF | TGTGCCAGCAGTGAACAGCGATATGGCTACACCTTC
TRBD2 | TRBJ2-7 | TRBV28 | . | CASSPLGLAGVEQYF | TGTGCCAGCAGTCCCCTGGGACTAGCGGGAGTCGAGCAGTACTTC
. | TRBJ2-3 | TRBV4-3 | . | CASSQGSADKASTDTQYF | TGCGCCAGCAGCCAAGGGTCAGCGGACAAAGCTAGCACAGATACGCAGTATTTT
. | TRBJ2-7 | TRBV4-3 | . | CASSQDVYGLNSYEQYF | TGCGCCAGCAGCCAAGACGTCTATGGACTGAATTCCTACGAGCAGTACTTC
. | TRBJ1-2 | TRBV6-5 | . | CASSYAGTSHYGYTF | TGTGCCAGCAGTTACGCGGGGACAAGTCACTATGGCTACACCTTC
. | TRBJ1-5 | TRBV6-1 | . | CASSEFGQPNQPQHF | TGTGCCAGCAGTGAATTCGGACAGCCGAATCAGCCCCAGCATTTT
TRBD2 | TRBJ2-1 | TRBV5-1 | once | CASSPLEGRGVNEQFF | TGCGCCAGCAGCCCCCTGGAGGGGCGGGGGGTAAATGAGCAGTTCTTC
TRBD2 | TRBJ2-3 | TRBV5-1 | . | CASSLKTSGTHTDTQYF | TGCGCCAGCAGCTTGAAAACTAGCGGGACACACACAGATACGCAGTATTTT
TRBD1 | TRBJ2-5 | TRBV7-2 | . | CASSQGVHETQYF | TGTGCCAGCAGCCAGGGGGTTCACGAGACCCAGTACTTC
. | TRBJ2-1 | TRBV5-1 | . | CASSLKGGIYNEQFF | TGCGCCAGCAGCCTGAAGGGGGGAATTTACAATGAGCAGTTCTTC
TRBD2 | TRBJ2-5 | TRBV5-1 | once | CASSLGLAGQGGETQYF | TGCGCCAGCAGCCTCGGACTAGCGGGTCAAGGGGGAGAGACCCAGTACTTC
. | TRBJ2-7 | TRBV28 | . | CASSLVQGAQYF | TGTGCCAGCAGTTTAGTTCAGGGAGCGCAGTACTTC
TRBD1 | TRBJ2-5 | TRBV15 | . | CATTPDRGQETQYF | TGTGCCACCACCCCAGACAGGGGTCAAGAGACCCAGTACTTC
. | TRBJ1-1 | TRBV7-9 | . | CASSLTGRVGVTEAFF | TGTGCCAGCAGCTTAACGGGCAGGGTCGGGGTCACTGAAGCTTTCTTT
. | TRBJ2-3 | TRBV5-1 | . | CASSISGVSTDTQYF | TGCGCCAGCAGCATTAGCGGAGTTAGCACAGATACGCAGTATTTT
TRBD1 | TRBJ1-4 | TRBV4-1 | . | CASSPRDRAEEKLFF | TGCGCCAGCAGCCCCCGGGACAGGGCAGAAGAAAAACTGTTTTTT
. | TRBJ1-5 | TRBV11-2 | . | CASSHQDQPQHF | TGTGCCAGCAGCCATCAGGACCAGCCCCAGCATTTT
. | TRBJ2-7 | TRBV21-1 | . | CASSKEQNKAYEQYF | TGTGCCAGCAGCAAAGAACAGAATAAAGCCTACGAGCAGTACTTC
. | TRBJ2-7 | TRBV20-1 | . | CSATTYEQYF | TGCAGTGCCACAACCTACGAGCAGTACTTC
TRBD2 | TRBJ2-2 | TRBV2 | . | CASRETSGSWDTGELFF | TGTGCCAGCAGGGAGACTAGCGGGAGTTGGGACACCGGGGAGCTGTTTTTT
. | TRBJ2-5 | TRBV5-1 | . | CASSLGQIQETQYF | TGCGCCAGCAGCTTGGGACAGATCCAAGAGACCCAGTACTTC
TRBD1 | TRBJ2-7 | TRBV6-6 | . | CASSHSRQGGSYEQYF | TGTGCCAGCAGTCACTCTCGACAGGGTGGCTCCTACGAGCAGTACTTC
TRBD2 | TRBJ2-1 | TRBV27 | few | CASSLNQGRLAKGEQFF | TGTGCCAGCAGTTTAAATCAAGGGAGACTAGCGAAAGGAGAGCAGTTCTTC
. | TRBJ1-2 | TRBV18 | . | CASSPGPNYGYTF | TGTGCCAGCTCACCGGGACCTAACTATGGCTACACCTTC
. | TRBJ1-1 | TRBV15 | . | CATSRDSAGWNTEAFF | TGTGCCACCAGCAGAGATTCGGCCGGCTGGAACACTGAAGCTTTCTTT